These T cell receptor beta chains were read from a single sample in a study of vaccination effects on CD4 cells after COVID-19. Some clones are missing from TCRdb's copy, which holds only in-frame ones; the method was immunoSEQ multiplex PCR. The sample yields 45,000 to 75,000 clones, 70% to 80% seen once. The antigens these receptors bind are not known. Specimen: CD4+ T cells from PBMCs cultured without peptide, collected before COVID-19 vaccination. These TCRs come from a human donor who received a COVID-19 vaccine. The CDR3 runs from the conserved cysteine through the conserved F or W. The order of the fields is D gene, J gene, clone size, V gene, CDR3 protein, CDR3 DNA. D genes are given only for firm matches. Size tells how often a clone was seen (once, few, many) or the class of an expanded clone, and some rows leave it out.

D gene: -; J gene: TRBJ1-1; clone size: once; V gene: TRBV2; CDR3 protein: CASSARGETEAFF; CDR3 DNA: TGTGCCAGCAGTGCCAGGGGAGAAACTGAAGCTTTCTTT
D gene: -; J gene: TRBJ1-3; clone size: -; V gene: TRBV5-5; CDR3 protein: CASSLEPVGNTIYF; CDR3 DNA: TGTGCCAGCAGCTTGGAGCCTGTTGGAAACACCATATATTTT
D gene: -; J gene: TRBJ2-1; clone size: -; V gene: TRBV7-9; CDR3 protein: CASSLGRNSYNEQFF; CDR3 DNA: TGTGCCAGCAGCTTAGGTAGAAACTCCTACAATGAGCAGTTCTTC
D gene: TRBD1; J gene: TRBJ1-6; clone size: -; V gene: TRBV5-6; CDR3 protein: CASSLVGQGANSPLHF; CDR3 DNA: TGTGCCAGCAGCTTGGTAGGCCAGGGGGCTAATTCACCCCTCCACTTT
D gene: -; J gene: TRBJ2-3; clone size: -; V gene: TRBV24-1; CDR3 protein: CATSDLIDTQYF; CDR3 DNA: TGTGCCACCAGTGATTTAATCGATACGCAGTATTTT
D gene: -; J gene: TRBJ1-6; clone size: -; V gene: TRBV11-2; CDR3 protein: CASSLAFDSPLHF; CDR3 DNA: TGTGCCAGCAGCTTAGCTTTCGATTCACCCCTCCACTTT
D gene: -; J gene: TRBJ1-1; clone size: -; V gene: TRBV5-1; CDR3 protein: CASSLVLAGANMNTEAFF; CDR3 DNA: TGCGCCAGCAGCTTGGTTTTGGCGGGGGCTAATATGAACACTGAAGCTTTCTTT
D gene: -; J gene: TRBJ1-1; clone size: -; V gene: TRBV5-1; CDR3 protein: CASSSQGGGTEAFF; CDR3 DNA: TGCGCCAGCAGCTCACAGGGCGGGGGCACTGAAGCTTTCTTT
D gene: TRBD1; J gene: TRBJ1-1; clone size: -; V gene: TRBV2; CDR3 protein: CASSKDRGLPDTEAFF; CDR3 DNA: TGTGCCAGCAGTAAAGACAGGGGGCTTCCTGACACTGAAGCTTTCTTT
D gene: -; J gene: TRBJ2-5; clone size: -; V gene: TRBV6-5; CDR3 protein: CASRSWRPQETQYF; CDR3 DNA: TGTGCCAGCAGGTCCTGGCGGCCTCAAGAGACCCAGTACTTC
D gene: TRBD1; J gene: TRBJ1-6; clone size: -; V gene: TRBV19; CDR3 protein: CASSSRQGEFSPLHF; CDR3 DNA: TGTGCCAGTAGTTCCAGACAGGGGGAGTTTTCACCCCTCCACTTT
D gene: TRBD1; J gene: TRBJ1-2; clone size: -; V gene: TRBV30; CDR3 protein: CAWIWSTGFNYGYTF; CDR3 DNA: TGTGCCTGGATTTGGTCGACAGGGTTTAACTATGGCTACACCTTC
D gene: -; J gene: TRBJ1-5; clone size: -; V gene: TRBV7-2; CDR3 protein: CASSSTGQSYEPQHF; CDR3 DNA: TGTGCCAGCAGCTCAACCGGACAAAGTTATGAGCCCCAGCATTTT
D gene: -; J gene: TRBJ2-1; clone size: -; V gene: TRBV6-4; CDR3 protein: CASSLNRLSSYNEQFF; CDR3 DNA: TGTGCCAGCAGTCTTAATAGACTGAGCTCCTACAATGAGCAGTTCTTC
D gene: TRBD1; J gene: TRBJ1-2; clone size: -; V gene: TRBV28; CDR3 protein: CASSLTRDREGGYTF; CDR3 DNA: TGTGCCAGCAGCCTTACCCGGGACAGGGAGGGTGGCTACACCTTC
D gene: -; J gene: TRBJ2-3; clone size: -; V gene: TRBV28; CDR3 protein: CASSIGGRRGADTQYF; CDR3 DNA: TGTGCCAGCAGTATCGGCGGCCGCAGGGGGGCAGATACGCAGTATTTT
D gene: -; J gene: TRBJ2-5; clone size: few; V gene: TRBV4-1; CDR3 protein: CASSQGGSEGIKTQYF; CDR3 DNA: TGCGCCAGCAGCCAAGGGGGATCGGAGGGGATAAAGACCCAGTACTTC
D gene: TRBD2; J gene: TRBJ2-3; clone size: -; V gene: TRBV10-3; CDR3 protein: CAISGTAGGRTDTQYF; CDR3 DNA: TGTGCCATCAGTGGAACAGCGGGGGGGCGGACAGATACGCAGTATTTT
D gene: -; J gene: TRBJ1-1; clone size: -; V gene: TRBV5-1; CDR3 protein: CASSLAGRETEAFF; CDR3 DNA: TGCGCCAGCAGCTTGGCGGGCAGGGAGACTGAAGCTTTCTTT
D gene: -; J gene: TRBJ2-3; clone size: -; V gene: TRBV5-1; CDR3 protein: CASSKDSPSTDTQYF; CDR3 DNA: TGCGCCAGCAGCAAGGACAGCCCTAGCACAGATACGCAGTATTTT
D gene: -; J gene: TRBJ1-6; clone size: -; V gene: TRBV6-5; CDR3 protein: CASSSSALVRSPLHF; CDR3 DNA: TGTGCCAGCAGTAGCTCTGCATTGGTAAGATCACCCCTCCACTTT
D gene: TRBD1; J gene: TRBJ1-2; clone size: -; V gene: TRBV7-2; CDR3 protein: CASSSGQGRYYGYTF; CDR3 DNA: TGTGCCAGCAGCTCAGGACAGGGAAGATACTATGGCTACACCTTC